This TCR beta chain is drawn from a study of molecular identifiers for immune sequencing clone quantification. This clonotype was seen ten or more times. TCRdb reprocessed the PCR reads with MiXCR, giving one entry per CDR3 protein. The sample includes 300,000 to 400,000 distinct CDR3 sequences, about 22% of them seen just once. V was shortened by 6 bases and J by 0 bases, with 11 bases between the two germline ends. The CDR3 totals 14 residues. Germline CDR1 LGHNT, CDR2 FRNRAP. The V gene is TRBV12-5, the J gene TRBJ1-1; no clear D. The clonotype comes from a human donor in good health. Some libraries in this study had Jurkat cell RNA spiked in. The sequencing input was naive CD8+ T cells from blood, with Jurkat cell RNA spiked in. Indicated subset: FACS-sorted CD8+CD4-CCR7+CD45RA+ naive T cells. The CDR3 region has the DNA TGTGCTAGTGGGCGGACGGTATTGAACACTGAAGCTTTCTTT. The encoded protein is CASGRTVLNTEAFF.